These 3 T cell receptor beta chains were sequenced from one sample in a study of T cell repertoires in cytomegalovirus infection. TCRdb re-analysed the reads in MiXCR, keeping a single row per CDR3 protein. The repertoire holds around 630,000 distinct CDR3 sequences, with roughly a quarter as singletons. Sequencing was performed on CD8+ T cells from PBMCs. These receptors were taken from a human donor in good health (CMV status not recorded). Some clones in this sample may be carry-over from other donors' samples.

The rearrangement uses TRBV29-1 and TRBJ1-1; D remains ambiguous. Trimming stripped 6 bases from V and 2 bases from J, with 31 bases between. Looked up from germline, CDR1 is SQVTM and CDR2 is ANQGSEA. The CDR3 extends over 19 amino acids. For the CDR3, the DNA is TGCAGCGTAACCAGGAAATCCTTTAGAACGGAGCGGCCCAACACTGAAGCTTTCTTT. It yields the protein CSVTRKSFRTERPNTEAFF.

This sequence joins TRBV10-3 and TRBJ1-2; D possibly corresponds to TRBD1 (5 bases). The CDR3 has 12 residues. Germline V gene sequence: CDR1 ENHRY, CDR2 SYGVKD. Trimming took 7 bases from V and 6 from J, leaving 12 bases between them. The CDR3 nucleotides read TGTGCCATCAATTATGGCAGGGATGGCTACACCTTC. Its translation: CAINYGRDGYTF.

The rearrangement joins TRBV7-2 to TRBJ2-3; 7 nucleotides line up with TRBD2. The germline CDR1 and CDR2 sequences are SGHTA and FQGNSA. Unmatched junction bases numbered 4, after V lost 6 bases and J lost 4 bases. This CDR3 is 13 amino acids long. The CDR3 region has the DNA TGTGCCAGCAGGGGGAGGGTGGCAGATACGCAGTATTTT. Encoded protein: CASRGRVADTQYF.